This is a list of T cell receptor beta chains from one sample in a study of identical twins. TCRdb re-called the 5' RACE reads through MiXCR, storing one row per CDR3 protein. The top ten hold around 1.7% of the sample, which has 690,000 or so distinct CDR3 sequences, 5.5% to 6.5% seen once. Sample: naive T cells sorted from blood. Source of these receptors: a man aged 18 to 30 in good health. The CDR3 runs from the conserved cysteine through the conserved F or W. The D gene is left open where the match is weak. Part of the rows lack a size; the others show once, few, many or a class for expanded clones.

d_call clone_size j_call v_call cdr3_length cdr3_nt cdr3_aa
. many TRBJ2-7 TRBV28 15 TGTGCCAGCAGTTCTTTGGATGTGGTAGCCTACGAGCAGTACTTC CASSSLDVVAYEQYF
TRBD2 few TRBJ2-2 TRBV3-1 16 TGTGCCAGCAGCCAAGATGCGGGGGGCCTATGGAGGGAGCTGTTTTTT CASSQDAGGLWRELFF
. few TRBJ2-1 TRBV5-1 17 TGCGCCAGCAGCGCACTACGACCGGGGGCCCTCTACAATGAGCAGTTCTTC CASSALRPGALYNEQFF
. many TRBJ1-6 TRBV29-1 14 TGCAGCGTTGATAGAGGGGACTATAATTCACCCCTCCACTTT CSVDRGDYNSPLHF
TRBD2 many TRBJ2-2 TRBV5-6 16 TGTGCCAGCAGCTTCCCCGGCGGGAGTAACACCGGGGAGCTGTTTTTT CASSFPGGSNTGELFF
. . TRBJ1-5 TRBV20-1 15 TGCAGTGCTAGCGCCGCAATCGCAGGGGTTCAGCCCCAGCATTTT CSASAAIAGVQPQHF
. . TRBJ1-1 TRBV7-3 14 TGTGCCAGCAGCTTAGCCGGGGATAACACTGAAGCTTTCTTT CASSLAGDNTEAFF
. few TRBJ2-7 TRBV12-3/TRBV12-4 13 TGTGCCAGCAGTTTAAGGAGCCCCTACGAGCAGTACTTC CASSLRSPYEQYF
. many TRBJ2-5 TRBV29-1 16 TGCAGCGTAACGATGGTGGCGGGACGTTCCCAAGAGACCCAGTACTTC CSVTMVAGRSQETQYF
. . TRBJ1-2 TRBV29-1 12 TGCAGCGTTGCTGGGAGAAACTATGGCTACACCTTC CSVAGRNYGYTF
. many TRBJ2-5 TRBV7-3 13 TGTGCCAGCAGCTTAGTGGATGGCGAGACCCAGTACTTC CASSLVDGETQYF
. few TRBJ1-1 TRBV28 13 TGTGCCAGCAGGACATCTGGACACCTCGGAGCTTTCTTT CASRTSGHLGAFF
TRBD2 few TRBJ2-3 TRBV7-6 14 TGTGCCAGCAGCCCGACTAGCATCGCAGATACGCAGTATTTT CASSPTSIADTQYF
TRBD2 . TRBJ2-3 TRBV4-3 16 TGCGCCAGCAGCCATGGACTAGCGTTCGGCACAGATACGCAGTATTTT CASSHGLAFGTDTQYF
TRBD1 . TRBJ2-7 TRBV27 15 TGTGCCAGCAGTTCTCCGGGACAGGACACTTACGAGCAGTACTTC CASSSPGQDTYEQYF
TRBD1 many TRBJ1-5 TRBV6-1 13 TGTGCCACCGGGGACAGGGTGAATCAGCCCCAGCATTTT CATGDRVNQPQHF
. many TRBJ2-1 TRBV24-1 8 TGTGCCACCAGTGATATGTTCTTC CATSDMFF
. many TRBJ2-1 TRBV12-3/TRBV12-4 13 TGTGCCAGCAGGGAGCCGGGACGCCCTGAGCAGTTCTTC CASREPGRPEQFF
TRBD1 few TRBJ1-1 TRBV30 13 TGTGCCTGGCGGGGACAGCTAAACACTGAAGCTTTCTTT CAWRGQLNTEAFF
TRBD2 many TRBJ2-1 TRBV15 13 TGTGCCACCAGCAGAGCCCGGGAGGGCGAGCAGTTCTTC CATSRAREGEQFF
. few TRBJ2-1 TRBV5-1 15 TGCGCCAGCAGTGGCGGGGATAGCTCCTACAATGAGCAGTTCTTC CASSGGDSSYNEQFF
. many TRBJ2-2 TRBV2 11 TGTGCCAGCAGCTGGACCGGGGAGCTGTTTTTT CASSWTGELFF
TRBD1 . TRBJ1-1 TRBV7-3 14 TGTGCCAGCAGCTTAAGGACAGGGGGCGTGGGAGCTTTCTTT CASSLRTGGVGAFF
TRBD2 . TRBJ2-1 TRBV20-1 16 TGCAGTGCTACCCATCCAACTAGCGGGTGTAGGAATGAGCAGTTCTTC CSATHPTSGCRNEQFF
. many TRBJ1-1 TRBV12-3/TRBV12-4 12 TGTGCCAGCAGTCTCTTCCTCACTGAAGCTTTCTTT CASSLFLTEAFF
. few TRBJ2-1 TRBV12-3/TRBV12-4 13 TGTGCCAGCACCACGGGACTCCAGCATGAGCAGTTCTTC CASTTGLQHEQFF
. many TRBJ1-6 TRBV27 15 TGTGCCAGCAGTTTATACAGGGCTAGCAATTCACCCCTCCACTTT CASSLYRASNSPLHF
TRBD1 many TRBJ2-3 TRBV20-1 15 TGCAGTGCTAGAGATAGGGGGACAGGGATAGATACGCAGTATTTT CSARDRGTGIDTQYF
. many TRBJ2-6 TRBV27 17 TGTGCCAGCAGCCTAGGTGGGGGGAGTCGGTGGGCCAACGTCCTGACTTTC CASSLGGGSRWANVLTF
. many TRBJ2-7 TRBV27 16 TGTGCCAGCAGTTTGCAGGGGAACAGCGGGGCCTACGAGCAGTACTTC CASSLQGNSGAYEQYF
TRBD2 many TRBJ2-2 TRBV6-1 16 TGTGCCAGCAGCCTCGCCGAACTAGCGGGAGCCGGGGAGCTGTTTTTT CASSLAELAGAGELFF
TRBD1 many TRBJ2-3 TRBV20-1 15 TGCAGTGCTCCCGGACAGGGGGGGCAGGCAGATACGCAGTATTTT CSAPGQGGQADTQYF
. few TRBJ2-1 TRBV7-2 15 TGTGCCAGCAGCTCCAGACAGGGAGGGTACAATGAGCAGTTCTTC CASSSRQGGYNEQFF
. many TRBJ2-2 TRBV12-3/TRBV12-4 16 TGTGCCAGCAGCCCTGCCGGGCAGGGCCGGGTCGGGGAGCTGTTTTTT CASSPAGQGRVGELFF
TRBD1 many TRBJ2-5 TRBV10-3 15 TGTGCCATCAGGAGGGGGACAGGGGCCCTAGAGACCCAGTACTTC CAIRRGTGALETQYF
. many TRBJ2-5 TRBV24-1 15 TGTGCCACCAGTGAGGCCGGGACGGCTCAAGAGACCCAGTACTTC CATSEAGTAQETQYF
. many TRBJ1-1 TRBV5-1 15 TGCGCCAGCAGCTTGGCCGCAGGGCCTAACACTGAAGCTTTCTTT CASSLAAGPNTEAFF
. many TRBJ2-7 TRBV5-6 13 TGTGCCAGCAGCTCCGACAGGCGCGGCGAGCAGTACTTC CASSSDRRGEQYF
. . TRBJ2-1 TRBV12-3/TRBV12-4 17 TGTGCCAGCAGTCCCTTGAGCACGGGAAGCTCCTACAATGAGCAGTTCTTC CASSPLSTGSSYNEQFF
. many TRBJ2-2 TRBV10-3 12 TGTGCCATCATGAATCGCACCGGGGAGCTGTTTTTT CAIMNRTGELFF
. many TRBJ1-6 TRBV6-1 15 TGTGCCAGCAGTGAGGCGGGGAACTATAATTCACCCCTCCACTTT CASSEAGNYNSPLHF
TRBD1 few TRBJ2-5 TRBV5-1 14 TGCGCCAGCAGCCTCCGGGACAGGGGACAGACCCAGTACTTC CASSLRDRGQTQYF
TRBD1 many TRBJ2-1 TRBV6-1 15 TGTGCCAGCAGCAATACAGGGGCGGCCCTGGGTGAGCAGTTCTTC CASSNTGAALGEQFF
. many TRBJ2-3 TRBV20-1 15 TGCAGTGCTAGGTCTGGCCTAGTTTCCGCAGATACGCAGTATTTT CSARSGLVSADTQYF
TRBD2 few TRBJ2-2 TRBV10-3 19 TGTGCCATCAGTGCCCCCGGACTAGCGGGAGGAGGGGGCACCGGGGAGCTGTTTTTT CAISAPGLAGGGGTGELFF
. . TRBJ2-5 TRBV11-2 15 TGTGCCAGCAGCTTAGAGCACACCCCGACAGGCCGAGTGTACTTC CASSLEHTPTGRVYF
. many TRBJ2-1 TRBV29-1 15 TGCAGCGTTGTAACCGGGGGAGGCTCCTACAATGAGCAGTTCTTC CSVVTGGGSYNEQFF
TRBD2 few TRBJ2-3 TRBV15 17 TGTGCCACCAGCAGGACGGCCGGACTAGCGCCGACAGATACGCAGTATTTT CATSRTAGLAPTDTQYF
. . TRBJ2-5 TRBV5-1 15 TGCGCCAGCAGCTTGGTTTTACCCACTCAAGAGACCCAGTGCTTC CASSLVLPTQETQCF
. few TRBJ2-5 TRBV12-3/TRBV12-4 20 TGTGCCAGCAGTTTAGTATTAGGGGTGGTATCCCTCAAGATAGAAGAGACCCAGTACTTC CASSLVLGVVSLKIEETQYF
. few TRBJ2-1 TRBV2 14 TGTGCCAGTGACGGGGAGAGCTCCTACAATGAGCAGTTCTTC CASDGESSYNEQFF
. few TRBJ1-5 TRBV25-1 13 TGTGCCAGCAGTGAATCGGGAAATAAGCCCCAGCATTTT CASSESGNKPQHF
. . TRBJ1-5 TRBV12-3/TRBV12-4 13 TGTGCCGGCAGTTTCAATTGGAATCAGCCCCAGCATTTT CAGSFNWNQPQHF
TRBD2 many TRBJ2-3 TRBV20-1 13 TGCAGTGCTGCTAGCGGGAGCACAGATACGCAGTATTTT CSAASGSTDTQYF
. . TRBJ2-5 TRBV2 12 TGTGCCAGCAAGACTAGATTAGAGACCCAGTACTTC CASKTRLETQYF